This T cell receptor (beta chain) was captured by sequencing in a study of blood T cell repertoires in COVID-19. The table came from immunoSEQ multiplex PCR; TCRdb's copy has only in-frame clones and leaves some out. The sample records 150,000 to 200,000 clones, 70% to 90% being singletons. The receptor comes from a man in his 70s with active or convalescent COVID-19. Sample: peripheral blood.

CDR3 sequence reads: CASSYEWRRARAFF. For the CDR3, the DNA is TGTGCCAGCAGTTACGAGTGGAGGAGGGCGCGGGCTTTCTTT. The rearrangement joins TRBV6-2 or TRBV6-3 to TRBJ1-1; D not resolved. The CDR3 is made up of 14 amino acids. From germline, CDR1 is MNHEY and CDR2 SVGEGT. The V and J ends lost 2 bases and 11 bases respectively, with 18 bases between them.